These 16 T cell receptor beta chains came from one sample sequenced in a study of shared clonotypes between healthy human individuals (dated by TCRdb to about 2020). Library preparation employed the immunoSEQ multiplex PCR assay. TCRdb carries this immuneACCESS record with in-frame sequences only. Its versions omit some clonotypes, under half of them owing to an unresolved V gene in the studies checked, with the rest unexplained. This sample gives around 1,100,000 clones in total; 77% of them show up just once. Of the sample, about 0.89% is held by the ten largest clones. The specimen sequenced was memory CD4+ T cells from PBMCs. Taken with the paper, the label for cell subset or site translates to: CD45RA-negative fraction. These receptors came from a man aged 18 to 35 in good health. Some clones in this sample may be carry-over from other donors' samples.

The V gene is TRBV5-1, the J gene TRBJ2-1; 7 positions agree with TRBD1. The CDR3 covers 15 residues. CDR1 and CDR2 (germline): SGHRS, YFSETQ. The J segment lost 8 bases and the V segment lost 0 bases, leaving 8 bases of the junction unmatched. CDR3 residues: CASSLGQGVIYEQFF. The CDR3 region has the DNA TGCGCCAGCAGCTTGGGACAGGGAGTTATTTATGAGCAGTTCTTC.

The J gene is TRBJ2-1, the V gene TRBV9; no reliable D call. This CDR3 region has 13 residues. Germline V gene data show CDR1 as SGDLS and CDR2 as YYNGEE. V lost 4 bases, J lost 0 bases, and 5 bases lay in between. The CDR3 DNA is TGTGCCAGCAGCATTAGCTCCTACAATGAGCAGTTCTTC. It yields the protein CASSISSYNEQFF.

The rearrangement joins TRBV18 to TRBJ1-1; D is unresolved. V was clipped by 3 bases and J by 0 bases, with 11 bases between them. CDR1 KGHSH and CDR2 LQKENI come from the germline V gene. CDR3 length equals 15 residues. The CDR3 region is CASSPLDDMNTEAFF. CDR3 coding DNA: TGTGCCAGCTCACCCTTGGACGACATGAACACTGAAGCTTTCTTT. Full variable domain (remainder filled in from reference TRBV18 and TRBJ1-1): NAGVMQNPRHLVRRRGQEARLRCSPMKGHSHVYWYRQLPEEGLKFMVYLQKENIIDESGMPKERFSAEFPKEGPSILRIQQVVRGDSAAYFCASSPLDDMNTEAFFGQGTRLTVV.

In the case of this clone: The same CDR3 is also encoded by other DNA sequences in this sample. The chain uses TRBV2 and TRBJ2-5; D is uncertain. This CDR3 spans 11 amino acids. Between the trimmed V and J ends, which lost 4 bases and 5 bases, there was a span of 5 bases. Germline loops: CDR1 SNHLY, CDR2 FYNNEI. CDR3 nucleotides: TGTGCCAGCAGTGGGGGTGAGACCCAGTACTTC. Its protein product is CASSGGETQYF.

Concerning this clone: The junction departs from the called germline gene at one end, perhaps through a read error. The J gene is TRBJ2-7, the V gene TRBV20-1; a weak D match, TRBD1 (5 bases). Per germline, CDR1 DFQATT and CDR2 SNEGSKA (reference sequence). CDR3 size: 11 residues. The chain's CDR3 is CSVAGADEQCF. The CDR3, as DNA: TGCAGTGTGGCTGGGGCCGACGAGCAGTGCTTC.

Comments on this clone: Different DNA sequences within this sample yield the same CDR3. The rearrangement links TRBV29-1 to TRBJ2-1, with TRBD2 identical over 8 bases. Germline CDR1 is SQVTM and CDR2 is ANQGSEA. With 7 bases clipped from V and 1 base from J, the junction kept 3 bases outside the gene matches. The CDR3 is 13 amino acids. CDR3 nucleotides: TGCAGCGCCACTAGCGGTTCCTACAATGAGCAGTTCTTC. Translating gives CSATSGSYNEQFF.

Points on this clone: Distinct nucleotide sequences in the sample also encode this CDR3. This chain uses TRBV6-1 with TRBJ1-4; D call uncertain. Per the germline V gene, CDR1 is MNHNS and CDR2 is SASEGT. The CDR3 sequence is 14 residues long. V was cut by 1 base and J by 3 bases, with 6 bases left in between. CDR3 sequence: CASSEGVANEKLFF. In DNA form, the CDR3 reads TGTGCCAGCAGTGAAGGGGTGGCTAATGAAAAACTGTTTTTT.

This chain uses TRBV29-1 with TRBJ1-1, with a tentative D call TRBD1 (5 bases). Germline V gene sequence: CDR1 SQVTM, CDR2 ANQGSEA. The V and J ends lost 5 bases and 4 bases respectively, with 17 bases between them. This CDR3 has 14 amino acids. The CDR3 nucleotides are TGCAGCGTTCTCCTTGGGGCGGGGGGCACTGAAGCTTTCTTT. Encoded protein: CSVLLGAGGTEAFF.

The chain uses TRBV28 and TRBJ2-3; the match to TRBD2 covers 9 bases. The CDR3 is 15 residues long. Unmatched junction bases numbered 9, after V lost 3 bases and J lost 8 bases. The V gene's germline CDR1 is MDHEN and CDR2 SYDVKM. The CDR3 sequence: CASSLGLALGGTQYF. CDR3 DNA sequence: TGTGCCAGCAGTTTGGGACTAGCCTTGGGGGGTACGCAGTATTTT. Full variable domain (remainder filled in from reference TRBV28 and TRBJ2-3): DVKVTQSSRYLVKRTGEKVFLECVQDMDHENMFWYRQDPGLGLRLIYFSYDVKMKEKGDIPEGYSVSREKKERFSLILESASTNQTSMYLCASSLGLALGGTQYFGPGTRLTVL.

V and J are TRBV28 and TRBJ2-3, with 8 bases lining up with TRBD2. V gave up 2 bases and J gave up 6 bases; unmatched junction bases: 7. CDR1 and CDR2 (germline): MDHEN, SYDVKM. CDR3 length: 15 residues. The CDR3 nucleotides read TGTGCCAGCAGTTTAGGCGACGGGAGGGCCGATACGCAGTATTTT. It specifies CASSLGDGRADTQYF.

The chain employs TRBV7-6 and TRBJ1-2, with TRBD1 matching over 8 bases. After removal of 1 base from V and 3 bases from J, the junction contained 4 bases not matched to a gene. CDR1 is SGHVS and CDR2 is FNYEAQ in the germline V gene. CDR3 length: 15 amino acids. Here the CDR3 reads CASSLDPTGDYGYTF. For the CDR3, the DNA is TGTGCCAGCAGCTTAGATCCGACAGGGGACTATGGCTACACCTTC.

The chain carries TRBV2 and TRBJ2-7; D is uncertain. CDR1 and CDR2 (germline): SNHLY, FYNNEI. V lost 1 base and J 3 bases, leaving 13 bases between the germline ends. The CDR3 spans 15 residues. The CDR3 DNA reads TGTGCCAGCAGTGAAGATCGTAGGATTAGCTACGAGCAGTACTTC. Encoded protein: CASSEDRRISYEQYF. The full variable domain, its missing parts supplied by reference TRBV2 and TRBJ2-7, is EPEVTQTPSHQVTQMGQEVILRCVPISNHLYFYWYRQILGQKVEFLVSFYNNEISEKSEIFDDQFSVERPDGSNFTLKIRSTKLEDSAMYFCASSEDRRISYEQYFGPGTRLTVT.

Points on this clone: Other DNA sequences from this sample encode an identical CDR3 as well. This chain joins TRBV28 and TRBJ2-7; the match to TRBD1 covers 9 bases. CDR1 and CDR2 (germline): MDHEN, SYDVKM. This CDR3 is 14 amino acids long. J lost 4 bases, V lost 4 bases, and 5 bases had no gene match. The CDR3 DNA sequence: TGTGCCAGCAGTTCTCCGGGACAGGGTTACGAGCAGTACTTC. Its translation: CASSSPGQGYEQYF.

CDR3 in DNA: TGTGCCAGCACACCCTTCTGGGGTGGGAACACTGAAGCTTTCTTT. Translation gives CASTPFWGGNTEAFF. The rearrangement joins TRBV7-3 to TRBJ1-1; no clear D gene. Germline V gives CDR1 SGHTA, CDR2 FQGTGA. This CDR3 spans 15 amino acids. V dropped 7 bases and J dropped 1 base, with 16 bases sitting between them.

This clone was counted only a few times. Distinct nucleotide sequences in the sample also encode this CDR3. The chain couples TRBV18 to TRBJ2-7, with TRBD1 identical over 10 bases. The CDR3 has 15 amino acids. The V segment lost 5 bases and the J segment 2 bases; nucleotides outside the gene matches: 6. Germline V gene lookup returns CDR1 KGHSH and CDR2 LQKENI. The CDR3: CASSVGQGITYEQYF. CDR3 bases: TGTGCCAGCTCAGTGGGACAGGGGATAACCTACGAGCAGTACTTC.

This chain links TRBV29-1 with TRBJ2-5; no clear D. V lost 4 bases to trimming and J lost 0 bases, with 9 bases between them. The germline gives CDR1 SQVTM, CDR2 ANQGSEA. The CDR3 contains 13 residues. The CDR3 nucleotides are TGCAGCGTTGTGCCCGGAAACCAAGAGACCCAGTACTTC. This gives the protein CSVVPGNQETQYF. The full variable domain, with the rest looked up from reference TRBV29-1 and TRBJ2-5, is SAVISQKPSRDICQRGTSLTIQCQVDSQVTMMFWYRQQPGQSLTLIATANQGSEATYESGFVIDKFPISRPNLTFSTLTVSNMSPEDSSIYLCSVVPGNQETQYFGPGTRLLVL.